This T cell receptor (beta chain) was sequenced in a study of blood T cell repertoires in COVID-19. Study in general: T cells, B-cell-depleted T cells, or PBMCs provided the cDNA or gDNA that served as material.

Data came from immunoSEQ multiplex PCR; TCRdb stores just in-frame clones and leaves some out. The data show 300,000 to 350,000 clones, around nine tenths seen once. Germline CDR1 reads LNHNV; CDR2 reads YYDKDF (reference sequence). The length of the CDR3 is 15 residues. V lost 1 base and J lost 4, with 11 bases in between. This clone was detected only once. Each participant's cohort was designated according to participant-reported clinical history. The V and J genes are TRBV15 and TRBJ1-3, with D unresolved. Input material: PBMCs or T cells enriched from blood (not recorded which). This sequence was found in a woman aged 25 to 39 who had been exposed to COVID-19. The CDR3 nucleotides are TGTGCCACCAGCAGAGGACTTAGTGGAGGAAACACCATATATTTT. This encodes CATSRGLSGGNTIYF.